This TCR beta chain appears in the sequencing data of a study of T-cell reconstitution after alpha-beta-depleted transplantation in children. Germline loops: CDR1 LGHNA, CDR2 YSLEER. This CDR3 is 17 amino acids long. V lost 0 bases to trimming and J lost 3 bases, with 15 bases between them. Library preparation (for TCRbeta) was performed with unique molecular identifiers. TCRdb processed the PCR reads anew with MiXCR; each CDR3 protein has one entry. The sample holds some 490,000 distinct CDR3 sequences, 12% seen once. V usage is TRBV4-3 and J usage is TRBJ2-1; perhaps TRBD2 as D (6 bases). The TCR sequence derives from a human donor who donated a stem cell graft to a child with combined immunodeficiency. Sequenced material: PBMCs from the stem cell graft donor, taken from the stem cell graft. This CDR3 reads CASSQEPHAGSYNEQFF. In DNA form, the CDR3 reads TGCGCCAGCAGCCAAGAACCCCACGCGGGAAGCTACAATGAGCAGTTCTTC.